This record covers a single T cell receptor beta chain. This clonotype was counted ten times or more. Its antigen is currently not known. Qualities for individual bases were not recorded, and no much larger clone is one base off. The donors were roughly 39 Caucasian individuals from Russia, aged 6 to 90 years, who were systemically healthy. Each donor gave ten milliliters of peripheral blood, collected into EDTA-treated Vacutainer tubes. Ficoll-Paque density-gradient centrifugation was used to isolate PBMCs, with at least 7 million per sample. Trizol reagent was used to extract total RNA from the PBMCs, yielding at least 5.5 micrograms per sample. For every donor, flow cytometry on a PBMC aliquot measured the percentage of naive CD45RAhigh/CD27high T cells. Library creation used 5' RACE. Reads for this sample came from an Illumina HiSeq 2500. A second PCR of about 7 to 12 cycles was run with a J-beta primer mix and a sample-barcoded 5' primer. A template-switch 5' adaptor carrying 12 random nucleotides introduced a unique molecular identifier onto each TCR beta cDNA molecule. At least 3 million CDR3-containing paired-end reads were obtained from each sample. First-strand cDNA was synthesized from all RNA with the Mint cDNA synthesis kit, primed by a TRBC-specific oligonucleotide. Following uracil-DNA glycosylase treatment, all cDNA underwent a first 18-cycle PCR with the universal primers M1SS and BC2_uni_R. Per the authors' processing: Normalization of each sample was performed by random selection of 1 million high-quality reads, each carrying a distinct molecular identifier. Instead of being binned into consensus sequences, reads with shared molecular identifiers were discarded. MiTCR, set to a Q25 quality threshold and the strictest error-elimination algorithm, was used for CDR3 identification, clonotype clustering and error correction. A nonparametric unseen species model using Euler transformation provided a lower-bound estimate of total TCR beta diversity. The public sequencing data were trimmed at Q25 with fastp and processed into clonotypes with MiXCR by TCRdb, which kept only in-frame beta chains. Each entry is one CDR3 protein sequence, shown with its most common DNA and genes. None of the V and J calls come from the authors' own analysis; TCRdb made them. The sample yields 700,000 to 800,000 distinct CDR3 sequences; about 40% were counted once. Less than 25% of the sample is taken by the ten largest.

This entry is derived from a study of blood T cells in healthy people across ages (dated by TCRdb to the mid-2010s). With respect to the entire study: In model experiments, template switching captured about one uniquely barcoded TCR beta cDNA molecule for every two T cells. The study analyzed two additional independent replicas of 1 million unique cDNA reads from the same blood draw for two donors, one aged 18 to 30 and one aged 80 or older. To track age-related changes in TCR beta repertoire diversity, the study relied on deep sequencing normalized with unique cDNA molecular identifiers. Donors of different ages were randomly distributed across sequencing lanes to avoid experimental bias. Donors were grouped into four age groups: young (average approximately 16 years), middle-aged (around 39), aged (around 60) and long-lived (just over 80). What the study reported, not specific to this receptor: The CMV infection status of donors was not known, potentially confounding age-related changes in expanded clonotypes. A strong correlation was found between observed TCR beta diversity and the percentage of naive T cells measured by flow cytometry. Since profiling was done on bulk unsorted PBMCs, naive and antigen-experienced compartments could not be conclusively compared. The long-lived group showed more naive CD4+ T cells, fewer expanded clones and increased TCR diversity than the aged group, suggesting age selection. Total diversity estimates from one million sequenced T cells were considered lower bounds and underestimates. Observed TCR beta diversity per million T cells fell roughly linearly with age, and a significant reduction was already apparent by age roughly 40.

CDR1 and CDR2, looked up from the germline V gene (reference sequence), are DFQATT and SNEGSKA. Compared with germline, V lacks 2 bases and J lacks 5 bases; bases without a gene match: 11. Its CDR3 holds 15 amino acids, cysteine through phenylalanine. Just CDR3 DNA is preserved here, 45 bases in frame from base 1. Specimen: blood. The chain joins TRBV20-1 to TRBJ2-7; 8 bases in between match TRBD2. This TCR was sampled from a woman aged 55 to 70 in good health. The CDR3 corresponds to CSARRLAGGIHEQYF. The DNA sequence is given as TGCAGTGCTAGACGGTTGGCGGGAGGTATTCACGAGCAGTACTTC.